These 26 T cell receptor beta chains were all obtained from the same sample, sequenced in a study of blood T cell repertoires in COVID-19. Produced via immunoSEQ multiplex PCR; TCRdb's table is partial and in-frame only. The sample has 400,000 to 450,000 clones; 80% to 90% are singletons. Sequenced input: PBMCs or T cells enriched from blood (not recorded which). The origin of the receptors is a young man who had recovered from COVID-19.

The gene calls are TRBV10-3 and TRBJ2-1; D is possibly TRBD2 (6 bases). The V end was cut by 6 bases, the J end by 7 bases, with 10 bases between. Germline CDR1 is ENHRY and CDR2 is SYGVKD. The CDR3 consists of 12 residues. The CDR3 DNA sequence: TGTGCCATCAGGGGCGCGGGGAATGAGCAGTTCTTC. Its protein is CAIRGAGNEQFF.

The chain has TRBV11-3 and TRBJ2-2; possibly TRBD2 for D (5 bases). This CDR3 is built from 13 residues. With 4 bases removed from V and 8 bases from J, the gap between germline ends came to 11 bases. CDR1 is SGHNT, CDR2 YENEEA, per germline. The CDR3 reads CASSSVAKGELFF. The DNA of the CDR3 is TGTGCCAGCAGCTCAGTAGCGAAGGGGGAGCTGTTTTTT.

J is TRBJ2-2 and V is TRBV27; 9 bases map to TRBD1. Germline V gene sequence: CDR1 MNHEY, CDR2 SMNVEV (reference sequence). Trimming took 0 bases from V and 5 from J; bases not matched to a gene: 7. This CDR3 has 17 amino acids. CDR3 DNA: TGTGCCAGCAGTTTATCCCAACCGGGACAGGGAACCGGGGAGCTGTTTTTT. Translated, it gives CASSLSQPGQGTGELFF.

V usage is TRBV3-1 (or the pseudogene TRBV3-2) and J usage is TRBJ2-2; a weak D match, TRBD1 (6 bases). The V gene lost 5 bases and the J gene lost 7 bases, with 14 bases spanning the gap. CDR3 length: 14 amino acids. Germline V gene sequence: CDR1 LGHDT, CDR2 YNNKEL (reference sequence). The DNA of the CDR3 is TGTGCCAGCAGCTCTACAGGGAACTACGGGGAGCTGTTTTTT. Translating gives CASSSTGNYGELFF.

The chain carries TRBV14 and TRBJ1-3, with D perhaps matching TRBD1 (5 bases). Germline V gene lookup returns CDR1 SGHDN and CDR2 FVKESK. The V end lost 3 bases, the J end lost 2 bases, and 8 bases lay between the germline ends. The CDR3 covers 14 residues. CDR3 region: CASSQADTGNTIYF. CDR3 DNA sequence: TGTGCCAGCAGCCAGGCGGACACTGGAAACACCATATATTTT.

The chain employs TRBV28 and TRBJ1-2; no clear D. Germline V gene data show CDR1 as MDHEN and CDR2 as SYDVKM. The CDR3 covers 11 residues. V was trimmed by 7 bases and J by 3 bases, leaving 6 bases between them. CDR3 sequence: CASTGDYGYTF. CDR3 DNA: TGTGCCAGCACCGGAGACTATGGCTACACCTTC.

The chain uses TRBV4-1 and TRBJ1-5; D call uncertain. Trimming took 0 bases from V and 6 from J, leaving 6 bases between them. Germline V gives CDR1 MGHRA, CDR2 YSYEKL. The CDR3 is 13 residues long. The CDR3 spells CASSQDSIQPQHF. The CDR3 DNA reads TGCGCCAGCAGCCAAGATAGTATTCAGCCCCAGCATTTT.

This chain links TRBV10-3 with TRBJ2-3, with TRBD2 matching over 9 bases. With 7 bases clipped from V and 6 bases from J, the junction kept 5 bases outside the gene matches. CDR3 length equals 13 residues. Germline CDR1 and CDR2: ENHRY and SYGVKD. Written as DNA, the CDR3 is TGTGCCATCATGGCGGGAGGGCCCGATACGCAGTATTTT. It is translated as CAIMAGGPDTQYF.

The chain combines TRBV29-1 with TRBJ1-2; 10 positions agree with TRBD1. With 2 bases clipped from V and 7 bases from J, the junction kept 7 bases outside the gene matches. The germline CDR1 and CDR2 sequences are SQVTM and ANQGSEA. The CDR3 loop spans 14 amino acids. CDR3 DNA: TGCAGCGTTGAATTGGGACAGGGGATCGGTGGCTACACCTTC. Encoded protein: CSVELGQGIGGYTF.

This clone has just one count. The gene calls are TRBV6-1 and TRBJ1-2; D unresolved. Germline lookup yields CDR1 MNHNS and CDR2 SASEGT. With 1 base removed from V and 8 bases from J, the gap between germline ends came to 8 bases. The CDR3 is 12 residues long. CDR3 nucleotide sequence: TGTGCCAGCAGTGAAGGGGCCCTGGGCTACACCTTC. Translated, it gives CASSEGALGYTF.

The J gene is TRBJ1-1, the V gene TRBV5-1; D is undetermined. This CDR3 is 14 amino acids long. The V gene lost 0 bases and the J gene lost 6 bases, with 12 bases spanning the gap. Germline assignment: CDR1 SGHRS and CDR2 YFSETQ. The CDR3 sequence is CASSLAPQNPEAFF. Here the CDR3 DNA reads TGCGCCAGCAGCTTGGCGCCCCAGAATCCTGAAGCTTTCTTT.

The V and J genes are TRBV14 and TRBJ1-2; TRBD1 might be the D (5 bases). The V end was cut by 1 base, the J end by 2 bases, with 14 bases between. The CDR3 has 16 residues. Per germline, CDR1 SGHDN and CDR2 FVKESK. The CDR3 DNA reads as TGTGCCAGCAGCCAAGGACGGCTGAGACAGAACTATGGCTACACCTTC. Residues: CASSQGRLRQNYGYTF.

The chain uses TRBV11-2 and TRBJ2-7, with D hard to call. The CDR3 has 14 amino acids. Trimming removed 3 bases at V and 1 base at J, with 10 bases between. Germline lookup yields CDR1 SGHAT and CDR2 FQNNGV. The CDR3 DNA reads TGTGCCAGCAGCTTCTTTGCGGATTCCTACGAGCAGTACTTC. This gives the protein CASSFFADSYEQYF.

The chain has TRBV6-5 and TRBJ2-2; 7 bases are a match to TRBD1. CDR3 length: 13 amino acids. After removal of 8 bases from V and 7 bases from J, the junction contained 7 bases not matched to a gene. CDR1 MNHEY and CDR2 SVGAGI come from the germline V gene. The DNA of the CDR3 is TGTGCCAGCGGGGGACAGAGTTTCGGGGAGCTGTTTTTT. This translates into CASGGQSFGELFF.

J is TRBJ1-4 and V is TRBV28; 10 positions match TRBD1. The CDR3 consists of 18 residues. Per the germline V gene, CDR1 is MDHEN and CDR2 is SYDVKM. Unmatched junction bases numbered 17, after V lost 5 bases and J lost 8 bases. CDR3 in amino acids: CASSRDGTGAYRQEKLFF. DNA for the CDR3: TGTGCCAGCAGTCGCGACGGGACAGGGGCTTACCGGCAGGAAAAACTGTTTTTT.

V is TRBV30 and J is TRBJ2-1, with no clear D. CDR3 length equals 15 residues. The V gene lost 2 bases and the J gene lost 4 bases, with 15 bases spanning the gap. Germline values: CDR1 GTSNPN, CDR2 SVGIG (reference sequence). CDR3 sequence: CAWSKLVGTYNEQFF. CDR3 DNA sequence: TGTGCCTGGAGTAAGCTAGTCGGTACTTACAATGAGCAGTTCTTC.

The V call is TRBV6-1, the J call TRBJ1-5; D unclear. Deletions cut 4 bases from V and 0 bases from J, with 13 bases between. There are 16 residues in the CDR3. CDR1 is MNHNS, CDR2 SASEGT, per germline. CDR3 residues: CASSVTTTYSNQPQHF. CDR3 DNA: TGTGCCAGCAGTGTTACAACAACGTATAGCAATCAGCCCCAGCATTTT.

The chain carries TRBV7-2 and TRBJ1-5; 12 positions match TRBD1. J was trimmed by 3 bases and V by 5 bases; bases with no gene match: 8. Germline-derived CDR1 and CDR2 are SGHTA and FQGNSA. The CDR3 spans 17 residues. CDR3 coding DNA: TGTGCCAGCAGCCCGGGACAGGGGGCTTGGACCAATCAGCCCCAGCATTTT. It yields the protein CASSPGQGAWTNQPQHF.

On this clone itself: The identical CDR3 is also encoded by other nucleotide sequences in the sample. This chain links TRBV5-1 with TRBJ1-1, with no clear D. This CDR3 comprises 13 residues. V was pared by 0 bases and J by 2 bases, with 5 bases between. Per germline, CDR1 SGHRS and CDR2 YFSETQ. CDR3 DNA: TGCGCCAGCAGCTTGGACAGTAACACTGAAGCTTTCTTT. It codes for CASSLDSNTEAFF.

V is TRBV7-2 and J is TRBJ1-5; possibly TRBD1 for D (5 bases). The V end was cut by 5 bases, the J end by 10 bases, with 15 bases between. CDR1 is SGHTA and CDR2 is FQGNSA in the germline V gene. This CDR3 comprises 13 residues. The CDR3 loop reads CASSPQGGAPQHF. The CDR3, as DNA: TGTGCCAGCAGCCCCCAGGGAGGTGCCCCCCAGCATTTT.

The chain is built from TRBV12-3 or TRBV12-4 and TRBJ1-1; no firm D call. CDR3 size: 11 residues. The V and J ends lost 3 bases and 9 bases respectively, with 8 bases between them. Here the CDR3 DNA reads TGTGCCAGCAGTTTCAGGTTTCAAGCTTTCTTT. Translating gives CASSFRFQAFF.

V gene TRBV21-1 combines with J gene TRBJ2-4; TRBD2, the D gene given by the table, was not confirmed from the DNA. TRBV21-1 is given as a pseudogene. The CDR3 is made up of 18 amino acids. Here the CDR3 DNA reads TGTGCCACCCAGAACCGTAGCGGGCCCCCCCAAGCCAAAAACATTCAGTACTTC. Protein product: CATQNRSGPPQAKNIQYF.

The V gene is TRBV10-3, the J gene TRBJ2-5, with TRBD2 identical over 10 bases. The CDR3 is made up of 15 amino acids. V trimming: 2 bases; J trimming: 5 bases; junction bases outside the gene matches: 5. CDR1 and CDR2 from the germline V gene are ENHRY and SYGVKD. This CDR3 is CAISETGTSVETQYF. CDR3 coding DNA: TGTGCCATCAGTGAGACCGGGACTAGCGTTGAGACCCAGTACTTC.

This chain connects TRBV7-2 to TRBJ2-2, with 8 bases identical to TRBD1. CDR1 is SGHTA, CDR2 FQGNSA, per germline. The CDR3 is 15 residues long. V trimming: 5 bases; J trimming: 5 bases; junction bases outside the gene matches: 7. CDR3 bases: TGTGCCAGCAGCCCACAGGGGGTAGGAACCGGGGAGCTGTTTTTT. It translates to CASSPQGVGTGELFF.

The CDR3 DNA sequence: TGTGCCAGCAGAATGACAGGGTTGAACACCGGGGAGCTGTTTTTT. The encoded protein is CASRMTGLNTGELFF. The gene calls are TRBV6-5 and TRBJ2-2, with TRBD1 matching over 7 bases. Germline V gene data show CDR1 as MNHEY and CDR2 as SVGAGI. The CDR3 runs 15 residues. The trim removed 6 bases at V and 1 base at J, leaving 5 bases unmatched.

This chain connects TRBV6-2 or TRBV6-3 to TRBJ2-3; the match to TRBD2 covers 9 bases. Germline CDR1 and CDR2: MNHEY and SVGEGT. CDR3 length: 20 residues. With V trimmed by 0 bases and J by 1 base, 14 bases remained unmatched. CDR3 residues: CASSYSNLRLAGVGTDTQYF. Written as DNA, the CDR3 is TGTGCCAGCAGTTACTCGAATCTTCGGTTAGCGGGGGTAGGCACAGATACGCAGTATTTT.